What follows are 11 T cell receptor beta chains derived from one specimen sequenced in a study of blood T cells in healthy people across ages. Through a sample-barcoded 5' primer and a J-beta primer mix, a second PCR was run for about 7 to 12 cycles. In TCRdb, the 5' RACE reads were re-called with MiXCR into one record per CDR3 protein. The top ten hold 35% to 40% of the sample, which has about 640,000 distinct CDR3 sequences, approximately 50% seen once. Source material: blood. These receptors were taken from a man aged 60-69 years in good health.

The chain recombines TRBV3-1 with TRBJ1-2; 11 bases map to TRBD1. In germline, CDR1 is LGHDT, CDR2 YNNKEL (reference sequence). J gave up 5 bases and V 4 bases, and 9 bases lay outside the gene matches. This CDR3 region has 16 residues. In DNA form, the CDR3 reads TGTGCCAGCAGCCCTTGGACAGGGGGCTTGGGGTATGGCTACACCTTC. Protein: CASSPWTGGLGYGYTF.

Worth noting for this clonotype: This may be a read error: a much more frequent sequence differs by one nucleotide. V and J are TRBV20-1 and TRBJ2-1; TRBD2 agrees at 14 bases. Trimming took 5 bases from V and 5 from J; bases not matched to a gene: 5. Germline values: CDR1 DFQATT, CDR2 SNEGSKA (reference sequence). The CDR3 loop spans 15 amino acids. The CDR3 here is CSAQTSGGEHNEQFF. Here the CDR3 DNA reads TGCAGTGCTCAGACTAGCGGGGGGGAACACAATGAGCAGTTCTTC.

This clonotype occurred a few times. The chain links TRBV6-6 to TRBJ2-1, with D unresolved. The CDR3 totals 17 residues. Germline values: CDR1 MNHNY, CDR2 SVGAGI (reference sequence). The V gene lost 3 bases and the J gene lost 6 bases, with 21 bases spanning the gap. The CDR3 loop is CASSYRVVVGPSNEQFF. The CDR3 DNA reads TGTGCCAGCAGTTATAGAGTCGTGGTAGGGCCTTCCAATGAGCAGTTCTTC.

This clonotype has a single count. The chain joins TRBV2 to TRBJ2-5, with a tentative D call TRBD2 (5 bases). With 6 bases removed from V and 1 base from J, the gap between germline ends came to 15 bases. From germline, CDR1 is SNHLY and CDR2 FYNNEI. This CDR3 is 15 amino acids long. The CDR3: CASSAARAGQETQYF. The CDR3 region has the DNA TGTGCCAGCAGCGCCGCAAGGGCGGGCCAAGAGACCCAGTACTTC.

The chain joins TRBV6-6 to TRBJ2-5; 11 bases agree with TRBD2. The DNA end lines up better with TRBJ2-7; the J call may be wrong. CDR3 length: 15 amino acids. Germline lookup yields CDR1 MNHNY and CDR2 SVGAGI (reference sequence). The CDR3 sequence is CASRPSGGYAYEQYF. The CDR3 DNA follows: TGTGCCAGCAGACCTAGCGGGGGGTACGCCTACGAGCAGTACTTC.

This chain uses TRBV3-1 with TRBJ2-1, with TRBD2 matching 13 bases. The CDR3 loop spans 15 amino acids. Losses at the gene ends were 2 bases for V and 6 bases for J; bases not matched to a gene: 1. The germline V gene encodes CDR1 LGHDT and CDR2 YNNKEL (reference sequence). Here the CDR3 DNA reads TGTGCCAGCAGCCAAAGGACTAGCGGGGGCAATGAGCAGTTCTTC. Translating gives CASSQRTSGGNEQFF.

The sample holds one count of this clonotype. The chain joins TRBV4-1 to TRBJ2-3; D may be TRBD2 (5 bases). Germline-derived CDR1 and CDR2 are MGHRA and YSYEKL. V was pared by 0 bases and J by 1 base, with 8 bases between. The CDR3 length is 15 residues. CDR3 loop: CASSQEERRTDTQYF. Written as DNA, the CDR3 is TGCGCCAGCAGCCAAGAGGAGCGGCGCACAGATACGCAGTATTTT.

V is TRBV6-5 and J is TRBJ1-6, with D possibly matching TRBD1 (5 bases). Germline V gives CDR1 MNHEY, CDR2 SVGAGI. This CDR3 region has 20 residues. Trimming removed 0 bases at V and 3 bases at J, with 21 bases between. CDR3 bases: TGTGCCAGCAGTTACTCGAGAGCGGGTTCCGGGGCTGTCTATAATTCACCCCTCCACTTT. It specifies CASSYSRAGSGAVYNSPLHF.

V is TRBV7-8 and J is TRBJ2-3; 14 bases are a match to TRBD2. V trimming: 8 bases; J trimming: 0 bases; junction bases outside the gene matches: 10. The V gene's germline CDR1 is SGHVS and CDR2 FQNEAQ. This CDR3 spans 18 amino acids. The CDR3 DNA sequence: TGTGCCAGCTCCCCAGGGACTAGCGGGGGCCCGAGCACAGATACGCAGTATTTT. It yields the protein CASSPGTSGGPSTDTQYF.

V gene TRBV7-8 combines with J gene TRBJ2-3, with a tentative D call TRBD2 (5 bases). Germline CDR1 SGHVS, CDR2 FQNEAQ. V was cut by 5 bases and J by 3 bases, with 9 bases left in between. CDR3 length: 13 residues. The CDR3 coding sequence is TGTGCCAGCAGCGCCGGCGGGACAGATACGCAGTATTTT. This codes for CASSAGGTDTQYF.

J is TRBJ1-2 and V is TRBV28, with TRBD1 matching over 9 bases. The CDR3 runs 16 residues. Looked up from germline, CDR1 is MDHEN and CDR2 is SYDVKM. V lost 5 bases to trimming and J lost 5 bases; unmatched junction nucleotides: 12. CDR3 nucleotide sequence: TGTGCCAGCAGTACAAACCCCGGGACAGGGACATATGGCTACACCTTC. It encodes CASSTNPGTGTYGYTF.